A single sample is the source of the 15 T cell receptor beta chains below, sequenced in a study of regulatory T cells in long-lasting Graves disease. To make TCR beta libraries, researchers used iRepertoire HTBI primers and Arm-PCR of CDR3 regions. Via MiXCR, TCRdb re-called the multiplex PCR reads, giving one row per CDR3 protein. This table has roughly 420,000 distinct CDR3 sequences, 16% appearing once. Time point given: newly diagnosed GD, antithyroid drugs for less than 3 months. From PBMCs, RNA was extracted and then used to make the TCR library. Another study also made use of these data, one on T cells in Graves' hyperthyroidism and ophthalmopathy.

The specimen comprised peripheral blood mononuclear cells (PBMCs), sampled at new diagnosis, from a patient treated with antithyroid drugs. These receptors all stem from a woman under 30 with Graves disease.

This clonotype was picked up many times. The gene calls are TRBV28 and TRBJ1-1, with 8 bases lining up with TRBD1. The germline V gene encodes CDR1 MDHEN and CDR2 SYDVKM. With 8 bases clipped from V and 4 bases from J, the junction kept 6 bases outside the gene matches. CDR3 size: 13 residues. CDR3 DNA: TGTGCCAGCCAAATTACAGGGGGCACTGAAGCTTTCTTT. Its translation is CASQITGGTEAFF.

This clonotype was seen many times. This chain links TRBV5-6 with TRBJ2-3; maybe TRBD1 (6 bases). The CDR3 is 14 amino acids. Per germline, CDR1 SGHDT and CDR2 YYEEEE. Trimming stripped 6 bases from V and 1 base from J, with 12 bases between. The CDR3 loop reads CASKIGGGTDTQYF. CDR3 nucleotide sequence: TGTGCCAGCAAGATAGGGGGAGGCACAGATACGCAGTATTTT.

The table lists this clonotype with many counts. A read error may explain this, as a much larger clone is one base away. The chain joins TRBV7-2 to TRBJ2-3; D unclear. The CDR3 runs 12 residues. The germline V gene has CDR1 SGHTA and CDR2 FQGNSA. The germline V and J ends were trimmed by 5 bases and 0 bases, with 3 bases remaining between them. In DNA form, the CDR3 reads TGTGCCAGCAGCATAAGCACAGATACGCAGTATTTT. Protein sequence: CASSISTDTQYF.

This clonotype was found a few times. V is TRBV6-2 or TRBV6-3 and J is TRBJ2-7, with 7 bases lining up with TRBD2. Trimming removed 8 bases from V and 6 bases from J; junction bases left unmatched: 10. Per the germline V gene, CDR1 is MNHEY and CDR2 is SVGEGT. There are 13 residues in the CDR3. The CDR3 nucleotides are TGTGCCAGCGGAGTTGCCCGCGGGGGCGAGCAGTACTTC. Translation: CASGVARGGEQYF.

This clonotype was recorded many times. V and J are TRBV28 and TRBJ1-1; the match to TRBD1 covers 8 bases. The CDR3 has 13 amino acids. V shed 8 bases and J 4 bases; nucleotides not matched to a gene: 6. Germline-derived CDR1 and CDR2 are MDHEN and SYDVKM. CDR3 protein: CASQPGGGTEAFF. Written as DNA, the CDR3 is TGTGCCAGCCAACCAGGGGGCGGCACTGAAGCTTTCTTT.

The chain employs TRBV7-3 and TRBJ2-5; 7 bases fit TRBD1. This CDR3 is built from 16 residues. V lost 6 bases to trimming and J lost 4 bases; unmatched junction nucleotides: 14. Germline V gene data show CDR1 as SGHTA and CDR2 as FQGTGA. DNA for the CDR3: TGTGCCAGCAGTCGCCAAGGGGGCGCCGGTCCAGAGACCCAGTACTTC. This gives the protein CASSRQGGAGPETQYF.

This clonotype was seen repeatedly, ten times or more. The genes are TRBV20-1 and TRBJ2-3; TRBD2 agrees at 10 bases. The CDR3 has 16 amino acids. Germline V gene lookup returns CDR1 DFQATT and CDR2 SNEGSKA (reference sequence). V lost 4 bases to trimming and J lost 3 bases; unmatched junction nucleotides: 10. CDR3 protein: CSATEIAGGRTDTQYF. The CDR3 nucleotides read TGCAGTGCTACAGAAATAGCGGGAGGAAGGACAGATACGCAGTATTTT.

This clonotype occurred many times. The rearrangement uses TRBV6-1 and TRBJ2-3; no clear D gene. Germline CDR1 MNHNS, CDR2 SASEGT. The length of the CDR3 is 16 residues. Trimming left V 2 bases short and J 4 bases short, with 16 bases between. In DNA, the CDR3 is TGTGCCAGCAGTGAAATGCCACGGAATCCTGCAGATACGCAGTATTTT. This gives the protein CASSEMPRNPADTQYF.

The chain couples TRBV28 to TRBJ2-3; 13 bases align to TRBD2. The CDR3 spans 15 residues. The J segment lost 8 bases and the V segment lost 7 bases, leaving 9 bases of the junction unmatched. The germline V gene encodes CDR1 MDHEN and CDR2 SYDVKM. The CDR3 protein is CASTVLAGGPRTQYF. The CDR3 DNA follows: TGTGCCAGCACTGTACTAGCGGGAGGGCCGCGTACGCAGTATTTT.

The chain couples TRBV10-1 to TRBJ2-1, with TRBD2 matching 7 bases. This CDR3 comprises 13 residues. Trimming cost V 4 bases and J 7 bases; bases outside gene matches: 4. CDR1 WNHNN and CDR2 SYGVQD come from the germline V gene (reference sequence). The CDR3 loop reads CASSVSGRNEQFF. In DNA form, the CDR3 reads TGCGCCAGCAGTGTTAGCGGGCGTAATGAGCAGTTCTTC.

Worth noting for this clonotype: The junction departs from the called germline gene at one end, perhaps through a read error. The CDR3 bases are TGTGCCAGCCACCGCAGGGAGGGCGCCGGGGAGCCGCTTTTT. Translated, it gives CASHRREGAGEPLF. The V call is TRBV18, the J call TRBJ2-2, with 7 nucleotides matching TRBD2. Looked up from germline, CDR1 is KGHSH and CDR2 is LQKENI. The CDR3 loop spans 14 amino acids.

This sequence joins TRBV20-1 and TRBJ1-5; tentative D call: TRBD1 (5 bases). Germline V gives CDR1 DFQATT, CDR2 SNEGSKA (reference sequence). The CDR3 sequence is 14 residues long. V was clipped by 0 bases and J by 7 bases, with 13 bases between them. CDR3 DNA sequence: TGCAGTGCTAGAGAAGGGGTTATTGGCCAGCCCCAGCATTTT. Translated: CSAREGVIGQPQHF.

With respect to this clonotype: Germline is not matched at one junction end, which may reflect a read error. The V call is TRBV6-5, the J call TRBJ2-7; D possibly uses TRBD1 or TRBD2 (5 bases each). Germline values: CDR1 MNHEY, CDR2 SVGAGI. This CDR3 is 15 amino acids long. The CDR3 is CTSSYFSRAEDKQYF. The CDR3 region has the DNA TGTACCAGCAGTTACTTCTCTAGGGCGGAGGACAAGCAGTACTTC.

Concerning this clonotype itself: Just one base apart from a much larger clone, this may be a read error. The chain is built from TRBV3-1 and TRBJ2-1; D possibly corresponds to TRBD1 (5 bases). The germline V gene has CDR1 LGHDT and CDR2 YNNKEL (reference sequence). CDR3 length equals 13 residues. Trimming took off 6 bases at V and 10 bases at J, with 16 bases between the two ends. The CDR3 here is CASSHRSSYEQFF. The CDR3 nucleotides are TGTGCCAGCAGTCACAGGAGCTCCTACGAGCAGTTCTTC.

This clonotype turned up a few times. V gene TRBV7-9 combines with J gene TRBJ2-2, with D uncertain. The CDR3 extends over 17 amino acids. From germline, CDR1 is SEHNR and CDR2 FQNEAQ (reference sequence). V lost 5 bases to trimming and J lost 6 bases, with 22 bases between them. DNA of the CDR3: TGTGCCAGCAGCGGCACGGGCCTGATTAGGGCCCCCGGGGAGCTGTTTTTT. This translates into CASSGTGLIRAPGELFF. Full variable domain (rest looked up from reference TRBV7-9 and TRBJ2-2): DTGVSQNPRHKITKRGQNVTFRCDPISEHNRLYWYRQTLGQGPEFLTYFQNEAQLEKSRLLSDRFSAERPKGSFSTLEIQRTEQGDSAMYLCASSGTGLIRAPGELFFGEGSRLTVL.